The sample holds a few counts of the clone carrying this T cell receptor (beta chain). A Seattle source enrolled patients during active infection and followed them longitudinally. This specimen comes from a study of blood T cell repertoires in COVID-19. Across the study: The cDNA or gDNA used as material had been derived from T cells, B-cell-depleted T cells, or PBMCs.

Germline assignment: CDR1 MDHEN and CDR2 SYDVKM. The CDR3 sequence is 13 residues long. With 6 bases removed from V and 9 bases from J, the gap between germline ends came to 15 bases. Sequencing used immunoSEQ multiplex PCR; TCRdb keeps in-frame clones, though not all of them. This table has 150,000 to 200,000 clones, 80% to 85% appearing once. The chain uses TRBV28 and TRBJ2-4; a possible D gene is TRBD2 (6 bases). The TCR originated in a woman in her sixties or seventies with COVID-19, enrolled during active disease. Specimen: peripheral blood. Here the CDR3 reads CASSPGVQAIQYF. CDR3 coding DNA: TGTGCCAGCAGCCCGGGGGTCCAAGCCATTCAGTACTTC.